This TCR beta chain was recovered during a study of cytomegalovirus exposure and HLA in healthy donors. Findings and caveats of the study: Some V segments, TRBV6-2 and TRBV6-3 among them, were indistinguishable and were therefore excluded. The productive fraction for most TCR beta V segments was about 90% or about 30% in an earlier analysis.

Though probably carrying unrecorded immune exposures, donors were nominally healthy at sampling. About this clone: Its antigen is currently unknown.

The study ran its PCR with 60 Vbeta and 13 Jbeta primers. The table came from immunoSEQ multiplex PCR; TCRdb's copy has only in-frame clones and leaves some out. Here the sample spans around 120,000 clones, roughly 80% being singletons. The CDR3 is 13 amino acids. Germline V lookup: CDR1 SGHKS, CDR2 YYEKEE (reference sequence). Trimming cost V 0 bases and J 3 bases, with 4 bases left between them. The sequence derives from a man aged 45-65 years in good health and CMV-seropositive. V usage is TRBV5-5 and J usage is TRBJ1-3; D is unclear. The specimen sequenced was PBMCs. In DNA form, the CDR3 reads TGTGCCAGCAGCTTGGGGCTTGGAAACACCATATATTTT. Its protein product is CASSLGLGNTIYF.